This TCR beta chain was captured in a study of blood T cells in healthy people across ages (dated by TCRdb to between 2014 and 2016). Some background on the complete study: In model experiments, template switching captured about one uniquely barcoded TCR beta cDNA molecule for every two T cells. The study analyzed two additional independent replicas of 1 million unique cDNA reads from the same blood draw for two donors, one aged 18 to 30 and one aged 80 or older. Age-related changes in TCR beta repertoire diversity were measured in the study by deep sequencing normalized with unique cDNA molecular identifiers. To avoid experimental bias, donors of different ages were randomly spread across the sequencing lanes. Four age groups were formed from the donors: young (average approximately 15 years), middle-aged (just under 40), aged (under 70) and long-lived (about 80). What the authors observed across the whole study: Observed TCR beta diversity per million T cells fell roughly linearly with age, and a significant reduction was already apparent by age roughly 40. Total diversity estimates from one million sequenced T cells were considered lower bounds and underestimates. Because the CMV infection status of the donors was unknown, age-related changes in expanded clonotypes may potentially have been confounded. Conclusive comparison of naive and antigen-experienced compartments was prevented by the profiling of bulk unsorted PBMCs. Compared with the aged group, more naive CD4+ T cells, fewer expanded clones and increased TCR diversity were shown by the long-lived group, suggesting age selection. A strong correlation was found between observed TCR beta diversity and the percentage of naive T cells measured by flow cytometry.

Note on this clonotype: Its antigen remains undetermined. Base-call qualities are not available, and no considerably larger clone is one nucleotide away.

V and J lose 3 bases and 7 bases, and a span of 9 bases separates them. According to the germline V gene (reference sequence), CDR1 reads DFQATT and CDR2 reads SNEGSKA. The CDR3 numbers 11 residues from cysteine through phenylalanine. Only CDR3 DNA is held: 33 bases, read in frame from base 1. Library generation was performed with 5' RACE. The instrument given in TCRdb is Illumina HiSeq 2500. A second about 7 to 12 cycle PCR used a sample-barcoded 5' primer and a J-beta primer mix. Each TCR beta cDNA molecule received a unique molecular identifier from a template-switch 5' adaptor carrying 12 random nucleotides. Each sample yielded at least 2.5 million CDR3-containing paired-end reads. First-strand cDNA was synthesized from all RNA with the Mint cDNA synthesis kit, primed by a TRBC-specific oligonucleotide. Following uracil-DNA glycosylase treatment, a first 18-cycle PCR with universal primers M1SS and BC2_uni_R was performed on all cDNA. Processing in the source paper ran as follows. Normalization of each sample was performed by random selection of 1 million high-quality reads, each carrying a distinct molecular identifier. Reads with shared molecular identifiers were discarded instead of being binned into consensus sequences. MiTCR, with a Q25 quality threshold and the strictest error-elimination algorithm, was used for CDR3 identification, clonotype clustering and error correction. A nonparametric unseen species model with Euler transformation was used to estimate lower-bound total TCR beta diversity. TCRdb reprocessing: public reads trimmed at Q25 with fastp, clones called with MiXCR, in-frame beta chains kept. Rows with a matching CDR3 protein are joined into one entry that keeps the most common DNA and genes. TCRdb assigned the V and J calls; the authors' analysis was not used. The sample table records 1.5 million to 2 million distinct CDR3 sequences; 28% of these occur just once. The leading ten clones occupy 7% to 9% of the sample.

The donors were some 39 Caucasian individuals from Russia, aged roughly 6 to 100 years, who were systemically healthy. Each donor gave around 9.8 milliliters of peripheral blood, collected into EDTA-treated Vacutainer tubes. PBMCs were isolated by Ficoll-Paque density-gradient centrifugation, with at least 7 million obtained per sample. Total RNA, at least 6 micrograms per sample, was extracted from PBMCs with Trizol reagent. For every donor, flow cytometry on a PBMC aliquot measured the percentage of naive CD45RAhigh/CD27high T cells. The receptor was isolated from a woman under 40 in good health. The V and J genes are TRBV20-1 and TRBJ1-1, with the D gene call left open. The specimen was blood. The DNA sequence is TGCAGTGCTAGTGGACCATATGAAGCTTTCTTT. Its amino acids are CSASGPYEAFF.